This TCR beta chain is from a study of OX40 agonist ivuxolimab in advanced cancers. On the study more broadly: Anti-PD-1, anti-PD-L1 or anti-CTLA-4 therapy given earlier was allowed, and roughly 40% had some. Points from the study as a whole: CD4+ and CD8+ T cells in blood underwent clonal expansion by week 6 at 0.1 to 3.0 mg/kg.

Exclusion applied to patients with autoimmune disease history or systemic immunosuppression. Sampled blood was obtained at baseline, cycle 4 day 1, and cycle 7 day 1. The CDR3 has 18 amino acids. Trimming cost V 1 base and J 2 bases, with 21 bases left between them. CDR1 and CDR2 from the germline V gene are SGHAT and FQNNGV. A remark on this clone: The antigen remains unidentified.

Here immunoSEQ multiplex PCR was the method, and the copy in TCRdb shows in-frame clones only, minus some. The table shows around 77,000 clones, with about 90% occurring only once. The source was CD4+ or CD8+ T cells sorted from blood, collected in a trial of the OX40 agonist ivuxolimab. This chain uses TRBV11-2 with TRBJ2-7; D uncertain. The clonotype comes from an adult with an advanced solid tumor such as melanoma, head and neck, liver or kidney cancer. The CDR3 loop reads CASSLVSPPGLPAYEQYF. In nucleotides, the CDR3 is TGTGCCAGCAGCTTAGTTTCTCCCCCCGGGCTACCAGCCTACGAGCAGTACTTC.